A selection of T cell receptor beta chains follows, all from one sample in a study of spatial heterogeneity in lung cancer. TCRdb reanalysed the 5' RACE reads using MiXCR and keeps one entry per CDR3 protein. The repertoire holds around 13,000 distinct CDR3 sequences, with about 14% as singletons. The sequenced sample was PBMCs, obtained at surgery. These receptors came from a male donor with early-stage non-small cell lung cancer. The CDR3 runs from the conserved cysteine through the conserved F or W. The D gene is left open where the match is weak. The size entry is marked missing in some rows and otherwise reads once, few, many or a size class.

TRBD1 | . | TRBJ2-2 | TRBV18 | CASTLLPGGSTGELFF | TGTGCCAGCACACTCCTTCCAGGGGGCAGCACCGGGGAGCTGTTTTTT
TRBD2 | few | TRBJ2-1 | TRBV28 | CASERGGLNNEQFF | TGTGCCAGCGAGCGGGGGGGACTCAACAATGAGCAGTTCTTC
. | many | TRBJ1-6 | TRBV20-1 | CSARGPGEGRSYNSPLHF | TGCAGTGCTAGGGGACCAGGGGAGGGTCGGTCCTATAATTCACCCCTCCACTTT
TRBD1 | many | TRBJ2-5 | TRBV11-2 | CASSPGTGKETQYF | TGTGCCAGCAGCCCTGGGACAGGGAAGGAGACCCAGTACTTC
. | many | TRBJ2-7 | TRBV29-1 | CSVRDKSFSYEQYF | TGCAGCGTCCGCGACAAGTCCTTCTCCTACGAGCAGTACTTC
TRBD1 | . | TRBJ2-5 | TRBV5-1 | CASSSDRVGQETQYF | TGCGCCAGCAGCTCAGACAGGGTTGGGCAAGAGACCCAGTACTTC
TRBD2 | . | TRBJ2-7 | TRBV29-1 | CSVLGLENYEQYF | TGCAGCGTTCTTGGACTAGAGAATTACGAGCAGTACTTC
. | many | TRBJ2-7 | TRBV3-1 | CASSQDSYSHSRSYEQYF | TGTGCCAGCAGCCAAGACAGCTACAGCCATTCTCGCTCCTACGAGCAGTACTTC
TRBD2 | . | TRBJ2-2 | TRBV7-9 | CASSAPAGTSMHTGELFF | TGTGCCAGCAGCGCACCCGCCGGGACTAGCATGCACACCGGGGAGCTGTTTTTT
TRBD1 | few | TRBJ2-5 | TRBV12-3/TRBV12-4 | CASRGQSDPQETQYF | TGTGCCAGCAGGGGACAGTCGGACCCCCAAGAGACCCAGTACTTC
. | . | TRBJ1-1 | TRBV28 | CASSLGQAAAEAFF | TGTGCCAGCAGTTTAGGGCAGGCCGCCGCTGAAGCTTTCTTT
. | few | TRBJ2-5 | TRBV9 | CASSVGSSGEGTQYF | TGTGCCAGCAGCGTAGGGAGTAGTGGGGAAGGGACCCAGTACTTC
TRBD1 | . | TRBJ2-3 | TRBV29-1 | CSGGAQGVPTDTQYF | TGCAGCGGCGGGGCACAGGGGGTGCCCACAGATACGCAGTATTTT
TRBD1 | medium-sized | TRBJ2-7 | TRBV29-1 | CSVVPGTGVYEQYF | TGCAGCGTAGTCCCCGGGACAGGGGTTTACGAGCAGTACTTC
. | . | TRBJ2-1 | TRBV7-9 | CASSFPEGRDAFF | TGTGCCAGCAGCTTCCCTGAGGGCAGGGATGCGTTCTTC
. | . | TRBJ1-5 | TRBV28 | CASKQGFNQPQHF | TGTGCCAGCAAACAGGGTTTTAATCAGCCCCAGCATTTT
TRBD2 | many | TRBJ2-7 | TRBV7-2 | CASSLPSGEHGEQYF | TGTGCCAGCAGCTTACCCAGCGGGGAGCACGGCGAGCAGTACTTC
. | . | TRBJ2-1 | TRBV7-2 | CASSLVRANEQFF | TGTGCCAGCAGCTTAGTTCGGGCCAATGAGCAGTTCTTC
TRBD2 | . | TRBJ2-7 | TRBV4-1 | CASSRRTSGGVDEQYF | TGCGCCAGCAGCCGTCGGACTAGCGGGGGGGTAGACGAGCAGTACTTC
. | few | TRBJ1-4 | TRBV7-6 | CASSLEASGEKLFF | TGTGCCAGCAGCTTAGAGGCGTCGGGTGAAAAACTGTTTTTT
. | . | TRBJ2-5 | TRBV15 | CATSRDRTQETQYF | TGTGCCACCAGCAGAGATCGGACCCAAGAGACCCAGTACTTC
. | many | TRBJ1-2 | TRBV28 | CASSFPGGRNYGYTF | TGTGCCAGCAGTTTCCCTGGGGGCAGGAACTATGGCTACACCTTC
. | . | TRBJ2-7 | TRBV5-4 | CASSDGTLSYEQYF | TGTGCCAGCAGCGACGGGACGTTGTCCTACGAGCAGTACTTC
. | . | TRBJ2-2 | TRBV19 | CASSTPLGAIVAGELFF | TGTGCCAGTAGTACCCCCCTCGGGGCAATCGTGGCCGGGGAGCTGTTTTTT
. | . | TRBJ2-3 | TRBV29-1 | CSVEIISADTQYF | TGCAGCGTTGAAATTATTAGTGCAGATACGCAGTATTTT
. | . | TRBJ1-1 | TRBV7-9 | CASTSVGAPGGTEAFF | TGTGCCAGCACTTCCGTCGGGGCCCCCGGAGGCACTGAAGCTTTCTTT
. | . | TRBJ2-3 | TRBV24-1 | CATSPDSVHTQYF | TGTGCCACCAGCCCCGATTCCGTCCATACGCAGTATTTT
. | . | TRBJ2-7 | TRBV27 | CASSLGGASSYEQYF | TGTGCCAGCAGTTTGGGGGGGGCAAGCTCCTACGAGCAGTACTTC
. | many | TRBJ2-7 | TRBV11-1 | CASSPDRTYEQYF | TGTGCCAGCAGCCCTGACAGGACCTACGAGCAGTACTTC
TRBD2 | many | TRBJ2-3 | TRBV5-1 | CASSTSGAGTDTQYF | TGCGCCAGCAGCACGAGCGGGGCGGGCACAGATACGCAGTATTTT
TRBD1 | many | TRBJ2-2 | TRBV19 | CASTPTGGTGELFF | TGTGCCAGTACCCCCACAGGGGGCACCGGGGAGCTGTTTTTT
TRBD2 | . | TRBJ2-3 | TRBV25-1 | CASSEWRARGSSTDTQYF | TGTGCCAGCAGTGAATGGAGAGCGCGGGGGTCTAGCACAGATACGCAGTATTTT
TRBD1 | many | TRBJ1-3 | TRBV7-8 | CASSYRGAGNTIYF | TGTGCCAGCAGCTACAGGGGTGCTGGAAACACCATATATTTT
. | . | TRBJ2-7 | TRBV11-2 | CASSLAYEQYF | TGTGCCAGCAGCTTAGCCTACGAGCAGTACTTC
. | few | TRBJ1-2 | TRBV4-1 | CASSQDRANYGYTF | TGCGCCAGCAGCCAAGACAGGGCTAACTATGGCTACACCTTC
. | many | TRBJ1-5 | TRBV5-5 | CASSLVWDSNQPQHF | TGTGCCAGCAGCTTGGTATGGGATAGCAATCAGCCCCAGCATTTT
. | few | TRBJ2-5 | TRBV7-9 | CASMGQETQYF | TGTGCCAGCATGGGTCAGGAGACCCAGTACTTC